Below are 10 T cell receptor beta chains sequenced from a single sample in a study of blood T cell repertoires in COVID-19. Measured with immunoSEQ multiplex PCR; TCRdb has only the in-frame clones, and not every one. In the table there are some 130,000 clones, approximately 85% of which are singletons. The material sequenced was peripheral blood. These receptors originate from a human donor in a cohort sampled during active COVID-19.

The chain links TRBV5-6 to TRBJ2-1, with D perhaps matching TRBD1 (6 bases). This CDR3 has 15 residues. V gave up 2 bases and J gave up 8 bases, with 17 bases separating them. Germline V gives CDR1 SGHDT, CDR2 YYEEEE. CDR3 sequence (DNA): TGTGCCAGCAGCTTATGGGCCAGGGGAAGGCATGAGCAGTTCTTC. This translates into CASSLWARGRHEQFF.

The chain couples TRBV2 to TRBJ2-7; TRBD2 matches at 9 bases. The ends lost 6 bases at V and 5 bases at J; junction bases unmatched: 11. This CDR3 region has 15 residues. Germline CDR1 and CDR2: SNHLY and FYNNEI. The chain's CDR3 is CASSLKRGELNEQYF. In DNA form, the CDR3 reads TGTGCCAGCAGCCTTAAGCGGGGGGAATTAAACGAGCAGTACTTC.

J is TRBJ2-1 and V is TRBV4-1; 10 bases match TRBD1. Trimming cost V 2 bases and J 4 bases; bases outside gene matches: 5. Germline assignment: CDR1 MGHRA and CDR2 YSYEKL. CDR3 size: 16 residues. The CDR3 loop is CASSQPDRGLYNEQFF. The CDR3, as DNA: TGCGCCAGCAGCCAACCCGACAGGGGGCTATACAATGAGCAGTTCTTC.

The genes are TRBV7-8 and TRBJ1-1; TRBD1 is a possible D gene (5 bases). Germline V gene sequence: CDR1 SGHVS, CDR2 FQNEAQ. The V end lost 5 bases, the J end lost 5 bases, and 18 bases lay between the germline ends. CDR3 length equals 15 residues. CDR3 in amino acids: CASSPGLYGGTEAFF. The DNA of the CDR3 is TGTGCCAGCAGCCCGGGTTTGTACGGGGGGACTGAAGCTTTCTTT.

This rearrangement joins TRBV3-1 (or the pseudogene TRBV3-2) to TRBJ2-7; TRBD2 matches at 13 bases. This CDR3 region has 20 residues. The germline V gene encodes CDR1 LGHDT and CDR2 YNNKEL (reference sequence). V lost 6 bases and J lost 0; bases outside the gene matches: 17. DNA for the CDR3: TGTGCCAGCAGACCGTACCCGGGACTAGCGGGGAACCCCAGCTCCTACGAGCAGTACTTC. This codes for CASRPYPGLAGNPSSYEQYF.

J is TRBJ2-2 and V is TRBV7-8; D possibly corresponds to TRBD2 (7 bases). Per the germline V gene, CDR1 is SGHVS and CDR2 is FQNEAQ. With 5 bases removed from V and 4 bases from J, the gap between germline ends came to 20 bases. There are 17 residues in the CDR3. This CDR3 reads CASSPRWGGPGTGELFF. CDR3 sequence (DNA): TGTGCCAGCAGCCCGAGATGGGGGGGGCCAGGCACCGGGGAGCTGTTTTTT.

The chain combines TRBV4-1 with TRBJ1-1; D is unclear. Germline values: CDR1 MGHRA, CDR2 YSYEKL. This CDR3 region has 14 residues. V lost 0 bases and J 0 bases, leaving 5 bases between the germline ends. CDR3 amino acids: CASSQDLLNTEAFF. The CDR3 nucleotides read TGCGCCAGCAGCCAAGACCTCTTGAACACTGAAGCTTTCTTT.

The chain uses TRBV25-1 and TRBJ2-7, with D possibly matching TRBD2 (6 bases). The CDR3 is 13 residues long. CDR1 MGHDK and CDR2 SYGVNS come from the germline V gene. Trimming left V 5 bases short and J 4 bases short, with 12 bases between. The CDR3 here is CASSIGGWYEQYF. CDR3 DNA: TGTGCCAGCAGTATCGGGGGTTGGTACGAGCAGTACTTC.

V is TRBV3-1 (or the pseudogene TRBV3-2) and J is TRBJ2-5; D perhaps matches TRBD2 (6 bases). Germline V gene sequence: CDR1 LGHDT, CDR2 YNNKEL (reference sequence). The CDR3 contains 17 residues. Trimming cost V 6 bases and J 2 bases, with 22 bases left between them. The CDR3 sequence is CASSFLTRHGGQETQYF. The CDR3 coding sequence is TGTGCCAGCAGTTTTCTTACACGCCATGGGGGGCAAGAGACCCAGTACTTC.

The V call is TRBV4-1, the J call TRBJ1-2; D possibly corresponds to TRBD1 (6 bases). The CDR3 covers 14 residues. Trimming stripped 7 bases from V and 2 bases from J, with 14 bases between. CDR1 is MGHRA and CDR2 is YSYEKL in the germline V gene. The CDR3, as DNA: TGCGCCAGCAATCCGGGACAAAGAAACTATGGCTACACCTTC. This sequence encodes CASNPGQRNYGYTF.